This T cell receptor (beta chain) was sequenced for a study of cytomegalovirus exposure and HLA in healthy donors. General study points: A likely sequencing artifact accounted for one observed cluster of highly shared sequence variants. A later analysis appeared to link common viral pathogens to several of the most significant clusters.

Remarks on this clone: Antigen unknown.

Amplification used 60 Vbeta primers and 13 Jbeta primers. Method: immunoSEQ multiplex PCR; TCRdb's copy keeps in-frame clones and lacks some. Altogether around 150,000 clones are present, about 74% being singletons, with the ten largest covering around 2%. Per the germline V gene, CDR1 is MNHNS and CDR2 is SASEGT. The CDR3 has 14 residues. The V and J ends lost 1 base and 0 bases respectively, with 6 bases between them. The V and J genes are TRBV6-1 and TRBJ2-5; D possibly corresponds to TRBD2 (6 bases). This TCR was recovered from a man aged 25-40 years in good health and CMV-seronegative. What was sequenced was PBMCs. CDR3 sequence: CASSEGTNQETQYF. DNA for the CDR3: TGTGCCAGCAGTGAAGGGACTAACCAAGAGACCCAGTACTTC.